A selection of T cell receptor beta chains follows, all from one sample in a study of regulatory T cells in long-lasting Graves disease. TCRdb fed the multiplex PCR reads into MiXCR, producing one record per CDR3 protein. The data show about 450,000 distinct CDR3 sequences, about 20% seen once. Sequencing was performed on peripheral blood mononuclear cells (PBMCs), taken when the disease was refractory, from a patient treated with antithyroid drugs. All receptors derive from a female donor with Graves disease. Each CDR3 is given with its conserved first and last residue. D genes are given only for firm matches. Expanded clones get a size class; other rows say once, few or many, or leave the size out.

clone_size	v_call	j_call	d_call	cdr3_nt	cdr3_aa
many	TRBV13	TRBJ1-6	-	TGTGCCAGCAGCTTAGGCGGTAGGAATTCACCCCTCCACTTT	CASSLGGRNSPLHF
-	TRBV4-1	TRBJ1-1	-	TGCGCCAGCAGCCAAGATCCCACAAGAACTGAAGCTTTCTTT	CASSQDPTRTEAFF
few	TRBV5-8	TRBJ2-4	TRBD1	TGTGCCAGCAGCCGAGGGACAGCACTAGCCAAAAACATTCAGTACTTC	CASSRGTALAKNIQYF
many	TRBV28	TRBJ2-1	TRBD2	TGTGCCAGCAGTACTAGCGGGGGCTACAATGAGCAGTTCTTC	CASSTSGGYNEQFF
many	TRBV28	TRBJ1-1	TRBD1	TGTGCCAGCAGTCCGCTGGGACAGGGTGACACTGAAGCTTTCTTT	CASSPLGQGDTEAFF
-	TRBV12-3/TRBV12-4	TRBJ1-5	-	TGTGCCAGCAGTCCGACGCAGGGGCGTGATCAGCCCCAGCATTTT	CASSPTQGRDQPQHF
few	TRBV19	TRBJ2-6	TRBD2	TGTGCCAGTATCGTTACGGGACTAGCGTTTACTGGGGCCAACGTCCTGACTTTC	CASIVTGLAFTGANVLTF
-	TRBV5-6	TRBJ2-5	TRBD2	TGTGCCAGCAGCTTCGCAGCGGGAGTCCGGGAGACCCAGTACTTC	CASSFAAGVRETQYF
-	TRBV5-1	TRBJ1-1	-	TGCGCCAGCAGCTTGGGGGTGTCCGCTGAAGCTTTCTTT	CASSLGVSAEAFF
-	TRBV4-2	TRBJ2-7	-	TGTGCCAGCAGCCAAGACCGGAGGCAGTACTTC	CASSQDRRQYF
few	TRBV7-9	TRBJ1-1	-	TGTGCCAGCACCCCGACACCCCTGAACACTGAAGCTTTCTTT	CASTPTPLNTEAFF
many	TRBV2	TRBJ1-4	TRBD1	TGTGCCAGCAGTGTCGGAGGGGGCAGTAGTGAAAAACTGTTTTTT	CASSVGGGSSEKLFF
few	TRBV20-1	TRBJ2-7	-	TGCAGTGCCCGTAGGGGGGGGGCAACCTACGAGCAGTACTTC	CSARRGGATYEQYF
many	TRBV12-3/TRBV12-4	TRBJ2-7	TRBD1	TGTGCCAGCAGGTACACAGGGGGCCCCTACGAGCAGTACTTC	CASRYTGGPYEQYF
few	TRBV3-1	TRBJ1-2	-	TGTGCCAGCAGCCATAACAGGGCGGGATACACCTTC	CASSHNRAGYTF
many	TRBV6-2/TRBV6-3	TRBJ2-7	TRBD1	TGTGCCAGCAGTGTGGACAGGGTACGCTACGAGCAGTACTTC	CASSVDRVRYEQYF
-	TRBV6-5	TRBJ2-2	TRBD2	TGTGCCAGCAGTTACTCCCCACCCATGGTAGCGGGAGGCCTCACCGGGGAGCTGTTTTTT	CASSYSPPMVAGGLTGELFF
many	TRBV6-2/TRBV6-3	TRBJ1-6	-	TGTGCCAGCAGTTCCCCGGGGCGGCCTGAGGGATCACCCCTCCACTTT	CASSSPGRPEGSPLHF
-	TRBV19	TRBJ1-5	-	TGTGCCAGTAGTATAGCCCCCCGGGGGGCGGATCAGCCCCAGCATTTT	CASSIAPRGADQPQHF
-	TRBV28	TRBJ1-5	TRBD1	TGTGCCAGCAGTTCCCGAGGGACAGCATATCAGCCCCAGCATTTT	CASSSRGTAYQPQHF
-	TRBV6-1	TRBJ2-5	TRBD2	TGTGCCAGCAGTAACCTACGACTAGCGGGAGAAGAGACCCAGTACTTC	CASSNLRLAGEETQYF
-	TRBV6-2/TRBV6-3	TRBJ2-2	TRBD2	TGTGCCAGCAGGAGGGGACTAGCGGGACGAACCGGGGAGCTGTTTTTT	CASRRGLAGRTGELFF
-	TRBV5-1	TRBJ2-5	TRBD2	TGCGCCAGCAGCTTGGCCTTGCGGGAGGGCCAAGAGACCCAGTACTTC	CASSLALREGQETQYF
-	TRBV6-1	TRBJ2-6	TRBD1	TGTGCCAGCAGTCCGCCGAAGGGGGCGGCTGGGGCCAACGTCCTGACTTTC	CASSPPKGAAGANVLTF
-	TRBV29-1	TRBJ1-5	TRBD1	TGCAGCGTTGGGGACAGAAGCGGCAATCAGCCCCAGCATTTT	CSVGDRSGNQPQHF
once	TRBV9	TRBJ2-2	TRBD1	TGTGCCAGCAGCGCCGGGACAGGGACCGGGGAGCTGTTTTTT	CASSAGTGTGELFF
-	TRBV11-2	TRBJ2-2	-	TGTGCCAGCAGCTACCTCGGGAGAGCGCTTAACACCGGGGAGCTGTTTTTT	CASSYLGRALNTGELFF
many	TRBV13	TRBJ2-5	TRBD2	TGTGCCAGCAGCCCGCTGAACAGCGGGGTCGGGGAGACCCAGTACTTC	CASSPLNSGVGETQYF
-	TRBV6-2/TRBV6-3	TRBJ1-6	-	TGTGCCAGCAGTGAAGCCTCTTCACCCCTCCACTTT	CASSEASSPLHF
-	TRBV6-2/TRBV6-3	TRBJ1-5	-	TGTGCCAGCAGTTTCAGAAATAGCAATCAGCCCCAGCATTTT	CASSFRNSNQPQHF
many	TRBV7-9	TRBJ2-7	TRBD1	TGTGCCAGCAGCTTAGGGACAGGGAAGAACGAGCAGTACTTC	CASSLGTGKNEQYF
few	TRBV5-8	TRBJ1-1	TRBD1	TGTGCCAGCAGCTTGACCACAGGGGGCAAAGGGAACACTGAAGCTTTCTTT	CASSLTTGGKGNTEAFF
-	TRBV20-1	TRBJ2-7	TRBD2	TGCAGTGCTAGAGATACTAGCGGGAGGGACGAGCAGTACTTC	CSARDTSGRDEQYF
many	TRBV6-9	TRBJ2-5	-	TGTGCCAGCAGTTATACGGGATTCCAAGAGACCCAGTACTTC	CASSYTGFQETQYF
many	TRBV7-8	TRBJ2-7	-	TGTGCCAGCAGCCCCCGGACTACCTCCTACGAGCAGTACTTC	CASSPRTTSYEQYF